The 28 T cell receptor beta chains below come from one sample, sequenced in a study of tissue T cells after allogeneic stem cell transplantation. Profiling relied on immunoSEQ multiplex PCR, and the TCRdb table lists in-frame clones only, not all of them. Altogether fewer than 30,000 clones are present, over 70% being singletons, with the ten largest covering around 7.2%. Sequencing used tissue from the ileum, obtained at autopsy. The receptors were gathered from a female donor aged 60 or older with lung cancer.

The V and J genes are TRBV6-2 or TRBV6-3 and TRBJ1-2; 8 bases map to TRBD1. The J segment lost 8 bases and the V segment lost 0 bases, leaving 2 bases of the junction unmatched. The CDR3 consists of 13 residues. Germline V lookup: CDR1 MNHEY, CDR2 SVGEGT. The CDR3 DNA sequence: TGTGCCAGCAGTTACTCGACAGGGGACGGCTACACCTTC. This codes for CASSYSTGDGYTF.

The chain couples TRBV4-3 to TRBJ1-1; D uncertain. Germline loops: CDR1 LGHNA, CDR2 YSLEER. The CDR3 length is 15 residues. The V gene lost 1 base and the J gene lost 1 base, with 10 bases spanning the gap. CDR3 DNA: TGCGCCAGCAGCCAAGGGGATCTCGAGAACACTGAAGCTTTCTTT. Its protein product is CASSQGDLENTEAFF.

CDR3 nucleotides: TGTGCCAGCAGTGAAGCGCCTGGGACAGGTCCATTGGGTACGCAGTATTTT. This sequence encodes CASSEAPGTGPLGTQYF. The chain recombines TRBV6-1 with TRBJ2-3; 8 bases fit TRBD1. Germline V gives CDR1 MNHNS, CDR2 SASEGT. Trimming cost V 0 bases and J 8 bases; bases outside gene matches: 13. This CDR3 spans 17 amino acids.

The CDR3 spells CATTRIRGTEAFF. Written as DNA, the CDR3 is TGTGCCACCACAAGAATTAGAGGCACTGAAGCTTTCTTT. This chain links TRBV12-3 or TRBV12-4 with TRBJ1-1; D is ambiguous. V was cut by 10 bases and J by 4 bases, with 16 bases left in between. The CDR3 spans 13 residues.

The chain has TRBV7-3 and TRBJ2-3; the D is unclear. Trimming cost V 1 base and J 6 bases, with 8 bases left between them. The CDR3 has 13 amino acids. Per germline, CDR1 SGHTA and CDR2 FQGTGA. This CDR3 is CASSLRGRDTQYF. The CDR3 DNA follows: TGTGCCAGCAGCTTAAGGGGAAGGGATACGCAGTATTTT.

This chain uses TRBV5-4 with TRBJ2-7; either TRBD1 or TRBD2 may supply D (6 bases each). V lost 1 base and J 1 base, leaving 15 bases between the germline ends. The CDR3 loop spans 16 amino acids. Germline V gene sequence: CDR1 SGHNT, CDR2 YYREEE (reference sequence). The CDR3 coding sequence is TGTGCCAGCAGCTTGAGTAGCGGAGGGGGGTCCTACGAGCAGTACTTC. Translated, it gives CASSLSSGGGSYEQYF.

V gene TRBV19 combines with J gene TRBJ1-5; 8 positions match TRBD1. The V and J ends lost 8 bases and 3 bases, in that order; junction bases with no gene match: 3. CDR1 and CDR2 from the germline V gene are LNHDA and SQIVND (reference sequence). CDR3 length: 13 residues. The CDR3 DNA follows: TGTGCCAGTGGGGACAGGAACAATCAGCCCCAGCATTTT. Its translation: CASGDRNNQPQHF.

This rearrangement joins TRBV6-5 to TRBJ2-4; D unresolved. Trimming took 5 bases from V and 2 from J, leaving 13 bases between them. CDR1 and CDR2 from the germline V gene are MNHEY and SVGAGI. The CDR3 contains 15 residues. The CDR3, as DNA: TGTGCCAGCAGTCCGAACCTCCATACCAAAAACATTCAGTACTTC. Its protein product is CASSPNLHTKNIQYF.

CDR3 residues: CASSQSVNEQFF. The CDR3, as DNA: TGCGCCAGCAGCCAATCAGTAAATGAGCAGTTCTTC. The chain couples TRBV4-3 to TRBJ2-1; D not certain. The V gene lost 2 bases and the J gene lost 7 bases, with 6 bases spanning the gap. The CDR3 has 12 residues. Germline V gene sequence: CDR1 LGHNA, CDR2 YSLEER.

The chain combines TRBV20-1 with TRBJ2-1; D possibly corresponds to TRBD2 (6 bases). V lost 3 bases to trimming and J lost 10 bases, with 13 bases between them. The CDR3 totals 12 residues. Germline values: CDR1 DFQATT, CDR2 SNEGSKA (reference sequence). CDR3 DNA: TGCAGTGCTAGTCACGGACTACTGGAGCAGTTCTTC. Its translation is CSASHGLLEQFF.

This clone came up once. The J gene is TRBJ2-2, the V gene TRBV4-3; D call uncertain. Trimming shortened V by 4 bases and J by 7 bases, and 7 bases separated the two germline ends. The germline gives CDR1 LGHNA, CDR2 YSLEER. The CDR3 loop spans 12 amino acids. CDR3 sequence reads: CASSLLGGELFF. The CDR3 DNA sequence: TGCGCCAGCAGCCTCCTAGGCGGGGAGCTGTTTTTT.

The chain joins TRBV5-1 to TRBJ2-3; D remains unclear. Trimming removed 4 bases at V and 0 bases at J, with 15 bases between. Germline values: CDR1 SGHRS, CDR2 YFSETQ. The CDR3 covers 16 residues. Here the CDR3 reads CASSVGDPSSTDTQYF. The CDR3 region has the DNA TGCGCCAGCAGCGTTGGAGATCCCTCTAGCACAGATACGCAGTATTTT.

The CDR3 coding sequence is TGTGCCAGTAGAAACAGGAGATTGGGCAATCAGCCCCAGCATTTT. Residues: CASRNRRLGNQPQHF. The gene calls are TRBV19 and TRBJ1-5; possibly TRBD1 for D (5 bases). This CDR3 contains 15 residues. Germline values: CDR1 LNHDA, CDR2 SQIVND (reference sequence). V was cut by 6 bases and J by 2 bases, with 14 bases left in between. The whole variable domain, filled in from reference TRBV19 and TRBJ1-5, reads DGGITQSPKYLFRKEGQNVTLSCEQNLNHDAMYWYRQDPGQGLRLIYYSQIVNDFQKGDIAEGYSVSREKKESFPLTVTSAQKNPTAFYLCASRNRRLGNQPQHFGDGTRLSIL.

This clone was counted once. The chain combines TRBV19 with TRBJ2-3, with D tentatively TRBD2 (5 bases). CDR1 LNHDA and CDR2 SQIVND come from the germline V gene (reference sequence). The CDR3 has 17 residues. The V end lost 1 base, the J end lost 2 bases, and 16 bases lay between the germline ends. The CDR3, as DNA: TGTGCCAGTAGTATAGTTCCTCCGGGATCTCTCACAGATACGCAGTATTTT. It translates to CASSIVPPGSLTDTQYF.

By share, this clone counts as medium-sized. The V gene is TRBV6-5, the J gene TRBJ1-2; D may be TRBD1 (6 bases). The germline CDR1 and CDR2 sequences are MNHEY and SVGAGI. The V and J ends lost 2 bases and 2 bases respectively, with 12 bases between them. This CDR3 region has 15 residues. Here the CDR3 DNA reads TGTGCCAGCAGTTACACCCGCAGGGGAAACTATGGCTACACCTTC. It codes for CASSYTRRGNYGYTF.

The chain couples TRBV29-1 to TRBJ1-2, with D perhaps matching TRBD1 (6 bases). The germline CDR1 and CDR2 sequences are SQVTM and ANQGSEA. With 0 bases removed from V and 9 bases from J, the gap between germline ends came to 14 bases. The CDR3 length is 13 residues. The CDR3 DNA reads as TGCAGCGTTGAAGAGGCAGGGGCTAATCGCTACACCTTC. Translation gives CSVEEAGANRYTF.

The chain combines TRBV2 with TRBJ1-5, with TRBD1 matching over 8 bases. The germline CDR1 and CDR2 sequences are SNHLY and FYNNEI. This CDR3 spans 17 amino acids. With V trimmed by 4 bases and J by 0 bases, 8 bases remained unmatched. CDR3 loop: CASSGDEGQVSNQPQHF. In nucleotides, the CDR3 is TGTGCCAGCAGTGGCGATGAGGGACAGGTTAGCAATCAGCCCCAGCATTTT.

V is TRBV7-9 and J is TRBJ2-1; 10 nucleotides align to TRBD2. The CDR3 is 16 amino acids. After removal of 5 bases from V and 7 bases from J, the junction contained 11 bases not matched to a gene. Germline V CDR1 and CDR2: SEHNR, FQNEAQ (reference sequence). CDR3 amino acids: CASSALGGGLANEQFF. CDR3 DNA sequence: TGTGCCAGCAGCGCCTTGGGCGGGGGACTAGCGAATGAGCAGTTCTTC.

The CDR3, as DNA: TGTGCCAGTAGTAGACCTAATGAAAAACTGTTTTTT. It specifies CASSRPNEKLFF. The gene calls are TRBV19 and TRBJ1-4; D not certain. The ends were cut back, 4 bases at V and 3 bases at J, with 3 bases in the middle. The CDR3 has 12 residues. Per the germline V gene, CDR1 is LNHDA and CDR2 is SQIVND (reference sequence).

This chain links TRBV11-3 with TRBJ2-3, with 7 positions matching TRBD2. The CDR3 covers 15 residues. Per germline, CDR1 SGHNT and CDR2 YENEEA. J gave up 2 bases and V 1 base, and 3 bases lay outside the gene matches. Here the CDR3 DNA reads TGTGCCAGCAGCTTAGGACTAGCTAACACAGATACGCAGTATTTT. It yields the protein CASSLGLANTDTQYF.

The chain has TRBV18 and TRBJ2-3; either TRBD1 or TRBD2 may supply D (5 bases each). Germline values: CDR1 KGHSH, CDR2 LQKENI. The CDR3 is made up of 15 amino acids. Trimming shortened V by 0 bases and J by 5 bases, and 12 bases separated the two germline ends. The CDR3 nucleotides are TGTGCCAGCTCACCACCGCCAGGGAGAGGAGATACGCAGTATTTT. Translated, it gives CASSPPPGRGDTQYF.

V usage is TRBV7-2 and J usage is TRBJ2-3; the match to TRBD2 covers 7 bases. The CDR3 has 16 residues. The ends lost 5 bases at V and 2 bases at J; junction bases unmatched: 10. Germline CDR1 reads SGHTA; CDR2 reads FQGNSA. In DNA form, the CDR3 reads TGTGCCAGCAGCACCCGGGACTACCTTTACACAGATACGCAGTATTTT. The encoded protein is CASSTRDYLYTDTQYF.

The chain couples TRBV5-6 to TRBJ2-5; D might be TRBD2 (6 bases). CDR1 is SGHDT and CDR2 is YYEEEE in the germline V gene. The CDR3 totals 17 residues. V lost 4 bases and J 1 base, leaving 20 bases between the germline ends. CDR3 protein: CASSLQRGGWGQETQYF. CDR3 bases: TGTGCCAGCAGCCTGCAACGTGGAGGGTGGGGCCAAGAGACCCAGTACTTC.

The chain combines TRBV11-2 with TRBJ1-4, with D possibly being TRBD1 (5 bases). CDR1 and CDR2 (germline): SGHAT, FQNNGV. V gave up 3 bases and J gave up 7 bases, with 21 bases separating them. The CDR3 runs 17 residues. The CDR3: CASSLGYWGIRGEKLFF. CDR3 in DNA: TGTGCCAGCAGCTTGGGGTACTGGGGGATAAGAGGTGAAAAACTGTTTTTT.

As DNA, the CDR3 is TGTGCCAGCAGTTCAGCCCAACAGGGGGCAGGATCTAACTATGGCTACACCTTC. This encodes CASSSAQQGAGSNYGYTF. The chain has TRBV28 and TRBJ1-2, with 9 positions matching TRBD1. Germline lookup yields CDR1 MDHEN and CDR2 SYDVKM. The CDR3 extends over 18 amino acids. Trimming cost V 4 bases and J 0 bases; bases outside gene matches: 12.

The V gene is TRBV11-2, the J gene TRBJ1-1; no clear D. This CDR3 comprises 14 residues. V lost 1 base and J 4 bases, leaving 10 bases between the germline ends. Germline V gene sequence: CDR1 SGHAT, CDR2 FQNNGV. The CDR3 nucleotides are TGTGCCAGCAGCTTAGGGGTAAGGAGCACTGAAGCTTTCTTT. Protein: CASSLGVRSTEAFF.

The gene calls are TRBV21-1 and TRBJ1-5; the table's D call, TRBD1, was not checked against the DNA. TRBV21-1 has pseudogene status. The CDR3 has 15 residues. The CDR3 region has the DNA TGTGCCAGCAGGAAACAGGGGGATAGCAATCAGCCCCAGCATTTT. This encodes CASRKQGDSNQPQHF.

The chain links TRBV11-1 to TRBJ1-2, with TRBD1 identical over 7 bases. This CDR3 has 15 residues. V trimming: 6 bases; J trimming: 0 bases; junction bases outside the gene matches: 7. Germline values: CDR1 SGHAT, CDR2 FQDESV (reference sequence). Written as DNA, the CDR3 is TGTGCCAGCAGTATCGCGACAGGGCCTAACTATGGCTACACCTTC. It translates to CASSIATGPNYGYTF.